This note documents a single T cell receptor beta chain sequence. V shed 4 bases and J shed 3 bases, with 9 bases lying between them. Germline V gene data show CDR1 as LNHDA and CDR2 as SQIVND (reference sequence). The CDR3 is 13 residues long. The table came from immunoSEQ multiplex PCR; TCRdb's copy has only in-frame clones and leaves some out. The sample lists 53,000 or so clones; 90% were seen once. This entry is derived from a study of blood T cell repertoires in COVID-19. This chain uses TRBV19 with TRBJ2-5; D is possibly TRBD1 (6 bases). The TCR sequence derives from a human donor in a cohort sampled during active COVID-19. The sample was peripheral blood. The CDR3 DNA is TGTGCCAGTAGTAGGGCAGGGGAAGAGACCCAGTACTTC. This encodes CASSRAGEETQYF.